These T cell receptor beta chains were read from a single sample in a study of cytomegalovirus exposure and HLA in healthy donors. Assay: immunoSEQ multiplex PCR; the TCRdb copy retains only in-frame clones and omits some. The table has about 130,000 clones, approximately 84% seen once. The sequenced material came from PBMCs. These receptors originate from a boy between 2 and 10 years old in good health and CMV-seronegative. Each CDR3 is given with its conserved first and last residue. A D gene is named only where the DNA matches it firmly.

v_gene	d_gene	j_gene	len	CDR3nt	CDR3aa
TRBV11-2	.	TRBJ1-1	14	TGTGCCAGCAGGGAGGGACCGACGAACACTGAAGCTTTCTTT	CASREGPTNTEAFF
TRBV6-1	.	TRBJ1-1	14	TGTGCCAGCAGTGAATCCGGCAGGGCCTCTGAAGCTTTCTTT	CASSESGRASEAFF
TRBV7-3	.	TRBJ2-7	15	TGTGCCAGCAGCCCAGGAGGGGGGGGCGTCTACGAGCAGTACTTC	CASSPGGGGVYEQYF
TRBV6-1	.	TRBJ1-1	13	TGTGCCAGCACTGTACAGGGGAACACTGAAGCTTTCTTT	CASTVQGNTEAFF
TRBV6-4	TRBD1	TRBJ2-4	16	TGTGCCAGCCGTGACTCGGCAGGGGGAGCCAAAAACATTCAGTACTTC	CASRDSAGGAKNIQYF
TRBV4-1	TRBD1	TRBJ1-2	14	TGCGCCAGCAGCCAAGGAGGGGGCTTGTATGGCTACACCTTC	CASSQGGGLYGYTF
TRBV14	.	TRBJ2-7	13	TGTGCCAGCATCCGGTGGAGATCCTACGAGCAGTACTTC	CASIRWRSYEQYF
TRBV2	.	TRBJ2-3	16	TGTGCCAACCTATCCTTAAAGGGGGATAGCACAGATACGCAGTATTTT	CANLSLKGDSTDTQYF
TRBV29-1	.	TRBJ2-7	13	TGCAGCGTTGAAGATGTACAGACCTACGAGCAGTACTTC	CSVEDVQTYEQYF
TRBV7-9	TRBD1	TRBJ2-7	12	TGTGCCAGCAGCTCCGGGACAGTTGAGCAGTACTTC	CASSSGTVEQYF